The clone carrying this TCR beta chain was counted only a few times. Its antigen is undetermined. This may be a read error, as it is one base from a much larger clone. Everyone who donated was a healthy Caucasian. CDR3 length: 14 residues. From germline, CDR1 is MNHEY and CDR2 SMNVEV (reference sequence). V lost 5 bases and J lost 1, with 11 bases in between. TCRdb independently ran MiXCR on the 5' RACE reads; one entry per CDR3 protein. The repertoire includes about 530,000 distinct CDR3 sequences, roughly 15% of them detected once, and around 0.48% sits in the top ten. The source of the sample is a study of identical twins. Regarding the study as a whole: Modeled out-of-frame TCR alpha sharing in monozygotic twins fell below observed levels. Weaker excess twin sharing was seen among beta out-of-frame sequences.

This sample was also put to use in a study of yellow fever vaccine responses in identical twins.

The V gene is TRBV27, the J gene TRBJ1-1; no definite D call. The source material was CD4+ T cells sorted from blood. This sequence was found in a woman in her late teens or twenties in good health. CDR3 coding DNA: TGTGCCAGCAGTATTGGACGGGCGAACACTGAAGCTTTCTTT. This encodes CASSIGRANTEAFF.